Here is one T cell receptor (beta chain) with its context. The antigen remains unidentified. Unmatched junction bases numbered 6, after V lost 5 bases and J lost 5 bases. The CDR3 extends over 15 amino acids. Germline V gene sequence: CDR1 SGDLS, CDR2 YYNGEE. Time point denoted: cycle 4 day 1 (C4D1), after more than five weeks of nivolumab. Every patient relapsed after autologous stem cell transplantation, and brentuximab vedotin exposure varied. Some clones are missing from TCRdb's copy, which holds only in-frame ones; the method was immunoSEQ multiplex PCR. The sample lists around 31,000 clones, approximately 85% seen once, with about 15% in the top ten. This specimen comes from a study of PD-1 blockade in classical Hodgkin lymphoma. Study-wide results and limits: In CD4+ cells, TCR diversity went up significantly by C4D1, but in CD8+ cells it did not.

The receptor's source is a human donor with classical Hodgkin lymphoma. The source material was peripheral blood mononuclear cells (PBMCs), sampled before the fourth cycle of nivolumab. This sequence joins TRBV9 and TRBJ2-1; the match to TRBD2 covers 11 bases. The CDR3 here is CASSETSGKDNEQFF. The CDR3 bases are TGTGCCAGCAGTGAGACTAGCGGGAAGGACAATGAGCAGTTCTTC.